The TCR beta chain described here comes from a study of blood T cell repertoires in COVID-19. Assay used: immunoSEQ multiplex PCR; TCRdb lists only in-frame clones, some missing. Among hundreds of thousands of clones listed, 80% to 90% were seen once. The source material was PBMCs or T cells enriched from blood (not recorded which). The TCR comes from a woman aged 50 to 65 who had recovered from COVID-19.

This CDR3 is CASSIVPIRTSGGAHNEQFF. CDR3 DNA sequence: TGTGCCAGTAGTATAGTCCCAATAAGGACTAGCGGGGGGGCTCATAATGAGCAGTTCTTC. V gene TRBV19 combines with J gene TRBJ2-1; 15 bases are shared with TRBD2. Germline V gene lookup returns CDR1 LNHDA and CDR2 SQIVND (reference sequence). The CDR3 totals 20 residues. V shed 1 base, J shed 7 bases, and the junction held 14 bases outside the gene matches.